Described below is a single TCR beta chain sequence and its context. Many counts were recorded for this clonotype. There is no known antigen for this receptor. Base qualities are not at hand, and no much larger clone is one base apart. V trim: 6 bases; J trim: 2 bases; unmatched bases: 2. Reading from cysteine to phenylalanine, the CDR3 counts 13 amino acids. Only the CDR3 DNA is retained, 39 bases long and in frame from the first base. From a lookup of the germline V gene, CDR1 and CDR2 are SQVTM and ANQGSEA. The protocol used for the library was RT-PCR. The data were produced on a NextSeq 550. TCRdb trimmed the raw reads at Q25, called clones with MiXCR and kept productive beta chains. One record per CDR3 amino acid sequence lists the most common genes and DNA. The sample contains approximately 90,000 distinct CDR3 sequences, approximately 5% of them found a single time. Roughly 2.5% of the sample comes from the top ten.

The sample originates from a study of patients and donors after allogeneic stem cell transplantation (dated by TCRdb to 2018 to 2021). The sequenced material came from blood, either unsorted or a sorted T cell fraction (not recorded which). The sequence is built from TRBV29-1 and TRBJ2-3; TRBD1 aligns with 10 central bases. This clonotype was obtained from a human donor who was either an allogeneic HSCT recipient or a stem cell or donor lymphocyte infusion donor (not recorded which). It is not recorded whose cells these are; they may come from a transplant donor. The nucleotide sequence is given as TGCAGCGTCAGACAGGGGGCCACAGATACGCAGTATTTT. It is translated as CSVRQGATDTQYF.